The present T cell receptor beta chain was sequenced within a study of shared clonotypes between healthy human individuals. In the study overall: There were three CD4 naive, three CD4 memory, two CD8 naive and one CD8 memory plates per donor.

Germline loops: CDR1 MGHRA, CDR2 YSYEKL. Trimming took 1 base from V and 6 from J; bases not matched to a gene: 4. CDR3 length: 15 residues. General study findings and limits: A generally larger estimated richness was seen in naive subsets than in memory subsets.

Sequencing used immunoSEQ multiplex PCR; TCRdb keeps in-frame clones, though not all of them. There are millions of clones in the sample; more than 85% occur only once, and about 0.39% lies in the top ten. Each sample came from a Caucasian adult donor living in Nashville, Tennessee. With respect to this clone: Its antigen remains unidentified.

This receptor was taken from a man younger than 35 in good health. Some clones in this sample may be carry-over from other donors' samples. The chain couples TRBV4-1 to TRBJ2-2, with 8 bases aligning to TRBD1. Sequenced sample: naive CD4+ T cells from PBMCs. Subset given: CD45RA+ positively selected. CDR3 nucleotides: TGCGCCAGCAGCCAAGGGACAGGGTTTGCCGGGGAGCTGTTTTTT. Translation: CASSQGTGFAGELFF.